What follows is one T cell receptor (beta chain) and its context. These data belong to a study of blood T cell repertoires in COVID-19. The wider study: Material from acute and convalescent COVID-19 was sourced from the United States, Italy and Spain. T cells, B-cell-depleted T cells, or PBMCs supplied cDNA or gDNA.

In the authors' methods: How many nucleated cells were present was estimated from reference gene primer amplification. TCRdb's table, derived via immunoSEQ multiplex PCR, lists solely in-frame clones and lacks some. Clone size and V and J calls were adopted from that table, with D and trimming inferred from the DNA. Here the sample spans about 100,000 clones, approximately 90% being singletons. With V trimmed by 1 base and J by 9 bases, 7 bases remained unmatched. From germline, CDR1 is LGHDT and CDR2 YNNKEL (reference sequence). The CDR3 covers 15 residues. The material sequenced was peripheral blood. The chain joins TRBV3-1 (or the pseudogene TRBV3-2) to TRBJ2-1; 9 bases align to TRBD2. The source of this sequence is a man aged 50 to 60 with active COVID-19. In nucleotides, the CDR3 is TGTGCCAGCAGCCAAGGTAGCGGGAGAACAGCTGAGCAGTTCTTC. As protein: CASSQGSGRTAEQFF.